This T cell receptor beta chain was captured in a study of T cell responses to AZD1222 COVID-19 vaccine listed by TCRdb under 2021. Context from the whole study: TCR sequencing covered about 230 trial participants: 200 to 220 given two doses of AZD1222 and some 25 given two doses of MenACWY control vaccine. Trial participants were enrolled by age into 18-55, 56-69 and 70-plus year subgroups, with roughly 160, 29 and 62 TCR-sequenced participants respectively. Study-level results and caveats: Conclusions about previously exposed vaccinees are limited, since just 6 or 7 AZD1222 recipients were seropositive for SARS-CoV-2 at baseline. The 56-69-year group was small, and its depth increase did not reach significance, likely because of low power. Participants were mostly white British, with more females than males. The authors suggested clonal diversity may have been underestimated. Because no day 14 peak-response samples were available, the repertoires could be characterized only after the peak T cell response. Reportedly, almost half of the unique spike-specific TCRs recognized epitopes lying outside the regions that are mutated in the B.1.351 and B.1.1.7 variants. After two AZD1222 doses, both the breadth and the depth of spike-specific TCRs were significantly higher than at day 0 and than in MenACWY recipients. The whole spike protein was spanned by vaccine-associated CD4 TCRs, and dominant responses were seen in regions 160-218 and 743-854.

The meaning of the sample's time point label: baseline before first vaccination. The sample's treatment or condition, from its label and the paper: meningococcal conjugate vaccine given as trial control. Vaccinee samples were obtained from the UK trials COV001 and COV002, which included a single-blind randomized controlled phase 2/3 trial of AZD1222 (ChAdOx1 nCoV-19) in healthy adults. Trial participant PBMC samples were collected at day 0 and day 28 after the second dose for TCRbeta chain sequencing. As regards this clone: Its antigen is not yet known. Per-nucleotide qualities are absent, and no much larger clonotype sits a single base away.

From a lookup of the germline V gene (reference sequence), CDR1 and CDR2 are SEHNR and FQNEAQ. The CDR3 numbers 17 residues from cysteine through phenylalanine. Only CDR3 DNA is held: 51 bases, read in frame from base 1. Cut back by 3 bases and 0 bases, the V and J ends lie 12 bases apart. The CDR3 regions of human TCRbeta chains were analyzed by immunosequencing. In the paper's pipeline: TCRs in the repertoires were compared against a reference library of SARS-CoV-2-specific TCRs that had been generated with the MIRA antigen-specificity platform. Breadth was defined as the fraction of unique TCRs that were SARS-CoV-2-associated, and depth was defined as the fraction of total T cells that were SARS-CoV-2-associated. Using the MIRA data, each spike-specific TCR was assigned both to the spike region to which the TCR was reactive and to a CD4 or CD8 class. Log10-transformed breadth and depth values were compared by one-way ANOVA with Sidak's multiple comparisons tests. What TCRdb holds here is the immuneACCESS table cut down to in-frame rearrangements. Part of the clones is not present; checked against another copy, under half of the missing clones reflect an unresolved V gene, and the others are unexplained. Clone size and the V and J calls come from that table; the DNA yielded D and trimming. A total of some 120,000 clones appear in this sample, approximately 90% of them only once. The leading ten clones occupy around 10% of the sample.

The TCR was taken from an adult in good health. Sequencing was performed on peripheral blood, taken on day 0 of MenACWY control vaccination. The chain couples TRBV7-9 to TRBJ2-6; a tentative D call is TRBD1 (6 bases match). The sequenced DNA: TGTGCCAGCAGCTTTCGCCAGGGGAGCTCTGGGGCCAACGTCCTGACTTTC. It encodes CASSFRQGSSGANVLTF.